This TCR beta chain was profiled in a study of regulatory T cells in long-lasting Graves disease. Study results and caveats: The persistent group shared 2,500 or so public clonotypes, more than the 966 shared by new patients.

Arm-PCR of CDR3 regions and iRepertoire HTBI primers were used to build TCR beta libraries. TCRdb independently ran MiXCR on the multiplex PCR reads; one entry per CDR3 protein. Of about 440,000 distinct CDR3 sequences listed, about 15% are singletons. As for time point: newly diagnosed GD, antithyroid drugs for less than 3 months. Preparation of the TCR library used RNA extracted from PBMCs. This clonotype was picked up a small number of times. Its antigen is unidentified. CDR1 is SEHNR and CDR2 is FQNEAQ in the germline V gene (reference sequence). V was cut by 5 bases and J by 5 bases, with 15 bases left in between. CDR3 length equals 14 residues. The same data also went into a second study, on T cells in Graves' hyperthyroidism and ophthalmopathy.

This TCR was sampled from a woman in her 30s with Graves disease. The source material was peripheral blood mononuclear cells (PBMCs), sampled at new diagnosis, from a patient treated with antithyroid drugs. The rearrangement links TRBV7-9 to TRBJ1-2; D might be TRBD1 (5 bases). CDR3 nucleotides: TGTGCCAGCAGCCCTGGGACCGAGGTATATGGCTACACCTTC. Translated, it gives CASSPGTEVYGYTF.